Listed here is a single T cell receptor beta chain. The entry originates in a study of blood T cell repertoires in COVID-19. Study overall: PBMCs, B-cell-depleted T cells, or T cells were the source of the cDNA or gDNA that made up the material.

The assay was immunoSEQ multiplex PCR, and TCRdb's table has in-frame clones only and misses some. The profile shows around 91,000 clones, roughly 85% of them singletons. The germline gives CDR1 SGHAT, CDR2 FQNNGV. This CDR3 spans 13 amino acids. Trimming shortened V by 5 bases and J by 5 bases, and 10 bases separated the two germline ends. This clonotype was obtained from an elderly man with acute or convalescent COVID-19. The sample comprised peripheral blood. The V and J genes are TRBV11-2 and TRBJ1-5; the D gene is possibly TRBD1 (6 bases). CDR3 sequence reads: CASSLSGDQPQHF. The CDR3 coding sequence is TGTGCCAGCAGCCTCTCAGGGGATCAGCCCCAGCATTTT.